Shown below are 16 T cell receptor beta chains from a single sample sequenced in a study of T cell responses to AZD1222 COVID-19 vaccine. This table comes from immunoSEQ multiplex PCR, and its TCRdb copy is limited to in-frame clones, with some not included. The sample carries 150,000 to 200,000 clones, about 92% recorded once. Sequenced material: peripheral blood, taken on day 0 of AZD1222 vaccination. These receptors all stem from an adult in good health.

The chain is built from TRBV29-1 and TRBJ2-3; D gene ambiguous. Germline-derived CDR1 and CDR2 are SQVTM and ANQGSEA. The V end lost 7 bases, the J end lost 0 bases, and 5 bases lay between the germline ends. The CDR3 contains 11 residues. CDR3 bases: TGCAGCGACTTGAGCACAGATACGCAGTATTTT. Amino acids: CSDLSTDTQYF.

The chain couples TRBV2 to TRBJ2-5; 9 nucleotides match TRBD2. Losses at the gene ends were 4 bases for V and 4 bases for J; bases not matched to a gene: 16. Germline V gene data show CDR1 as SNHLY and CDR2 as FYNNEI. The CDR3 loop spans 18 amino acids. This CDR3 reads CASSGLRGGRFLAETQYF. CDR3 coding DNA: TGTGCCAGCAGTGGTTTGCGGGGGGGCCGTTTTCTTGCAGAGACCCAGTACTTC.

The rearrangement uses TRBV18 and TRBJ1-5, with D possibly TRBD1 on 6 matching bases. This CDR3 has 16 amino acids. CDR1 and CDR2 from the germline V gene are KGHSH and LQKENI. The V gene lost 2 bases and the J gene lost 6 bases, with 17 bases spanning the gap. CDR3 coding DNA: TGTGCCAGCTCACCAATGCGGGGGGGCGCGGGTCAGCCCCAGCATTTT. Translated, it gives CASSPMRGGAGQPQHF.

The V call is TRBV30, the J call TRBJ2-5; D remains unclear. The CDR3 runs 13 residues. Germline values: CDR1 GTSNPN, CDR2 SVGIG (reference sequence). V was shortened by 7 bases and J by 1 base, with 13 bases between the two germline ends. The CDR3 protein is CALRRTIQETQYF. Written as DNA, the CDR3 is TGTGCCTTACGTCGGACCATCCAAGAGACCCAGTACTTC.

The chain links TRBV11-3 to TRBJ2-2; D might be TRBD1 (8 bases). V lost 4 bases and J lost 6, with 24 bases in between. Germline CDR1 reads SGHNT; CDR2 reads YENEEA. The CDR3 consists of 18 residues. CDR3 DNA sequence: TGTGCCAGCAGCTCTTCGGGGGGTTGGGACAGGTCTGCCGGGGAGCTGTTTTTT. Its protein is CASSSSGGWDRSAGELFF. Variable domain in full (rest from reference TRBV11-3 and TRBJ2-2): EAGVVQSPRYKIIEKKQPVAFWCNPISGHNTLYWYLQNLGQGPELLIRYENEEAVDDSQLPKDRFSAERLKGVDSTLKIQPAELGDSAVYLCASSSSGGWDRSAGELFFGEGSRLTVL.

The chain couples TRBV27 to TRBJ1-6; possibly TRBD1 for D (6 bases). CDR1 is MNHEY, CDR2 SMNVEV, per germline (reference sequence). Between the trimmed V and J ends, which lost 2 bases and 7 bases, there was a span of 21 bases. The CDR3 sequence is 18 residues long. The CDR3 DNA reads TGTGCCAGCAGTTTAGTTTCTTTGGGGGGCAGAAAGAATTCACCCCTCCACTTT. This gives the protein CASSLVSLGGRKNSPLHF.

The CDR3 sequence: CASSPTKGESTDTQYF. As DNA, the CDR3 is TGTGCCAGCAGTCCAACTAAGGGAGAGTCCACAGATACGCAGTATTTT. V is TRBV27 and J is TRBJ2-3; TRBD2 is a possible D gene (5 bases). The CDR3 length is 16 residues. Trimming cost V 5 bases and J 2 bases, with 17 bases left between them. Germline loops: CDR1 MNHEY, CDR2 SMNVEV (reference sequence).

This chain links TRBV5-5 with TRBJ2-1; a possible D gene is TRBD1 (6 bases). CDR1 is SGHKS and CDR2 is YYEKEE in the germline V gene (reference sequence). The CDR3 spans 14 residues. Trimming pared 5 bases from V and 1 base from J, leaving 10 bases between. The CDR3 loop is CASRPDRSYNEQFF. The CDR3 nucleotides read TGTGCCAGCAGACCTGACAGGTCCTACAATGAGCAGTTCTTC. The full variable domain, with the rest looked up from reference TRBV5-5 and TRBJ2-1, is DAGVTQSPTHLIKTRGQQVTLRCSPISGHKSVSWYQQVLGQGPQFIFQYYEKEERGRGNFPDRFSARQFPNYSSELNVNALLLGDSALYLCASRPDRSYNEQFFGPGTRLTVL.

The rearrangement uses TRBV4-2 and TRBJ2-7; 7 nucleotides line up with TRBD1. V was pared by 0 bases and J by 3 bases, with 8 bases of the junction left unmatched. Germline CDR1 is LGHNA and CDR2 is YNFKEQ. The CDR3 has 16 amino acids. This CDR3 is CASSQDSRTGYYEQYF. For the CDR3, the DNA is TGTGCCAGCAGCCAAGATTCGAGGACAGGATACTACGAGCAGTACTTC.

The J gene is TRBJ1-1, the V gene TRBV6-5, with D maybe TRBD1 (6 bases). V was cut by 6 bases and J by 5 bases, with 13 bases left in between. Per the germline V gene, CDR1 is MNHEY and CDR2 is SVGAGI. The CDR3 totals 13 residues. The CDR3 DNA follows: TGTGCCAGCAGATTGACAGGTCGGACTGAAGCTTTCTTT. It yields the protein CASRLTGRTEAFF.

The rearrangement uses TRBV6-2 or TRBV6-3 and TRBJ1-5, with 7 bases that match TRBD1. The CDR3 runs 15 residues. The germline V gene encodes CDR1 MNHEY and CDR2 SVGEGT. V dropped 6 bases and J dropped 4; count of bases not matched to a gene: 9. The CDR3 loop reads CASSWGTARNQPQHF. The DNA of the CDR3 is TGTGCCAGCAGCTGGGGGACAGCAAGAAATCAGCCCCAGCATTTT.

A note on this clone: The sample carries other DNA sequences with the same CDR3. J is TRBJ2-3 and V is TRBV5-1; TRBD2 matches 7 bases. After removal of 0 bases from V and 1 base from J, the junction contained 2 bases not matched to a gene. The CDR3 sequence is 15 residues long. Germline-derived CDR1 and CDR2 are SGHRS and YFSETQ. The CDR3 spells CASSLVLAGTDTQYF. The DNA of the CDR3 is TGCGCCAGCAGCTTGGTGCTAGCGGGCACAGATACGCAGTATTTT.

V and J are TRBV4-1 and TRBJ2-1; 8 bases line up with TRBD2. The trim removed 1 base at V and 4 bases at J, leaving 3 bases unmatched. Germline V CDR1 and CDR2: MGHRA, YSYEKL. The CDR3 contains 15 residues. CDR3 coding DNA: TGCGCCAGCAGCCAAGTAGCGGGGATATACAATGAGCAGTTCTTC. Residues: CASSQVAGIYNEQFF.

The chain uses TRBV6-6 and TRBJ1-1; D unresolved. Germline loops: CDR1 MNHNY, CDR2 SVGAGI (reference sequence). V lost 7 bases and J 1 base, leaving 10 bases between the germline ends. This CDR3 is built from 13 residues. CDR3 in amino acids: CASNPTENTEAFF. CDR3 DNA: TGTGCCAGCAACCCTACAGAGAACACTGAAGCTTTCTTT.

The V gene is TRBV7-2, the J gene TRBJ1-2; D gene ambiguous. V lost 0 bases, J lost 5 bases, and 4 bases lay in between. The CDR3 length is 12 residues. Germline V gives CDR1 SGHTA, CDR2 FQGNSA. In DNA, the CDR3 is TGTGCCAGCAGCTTAGCTACGTATGGCTACACCTTC. It encodes CASSLATYGYTF. Based on the CDR3 plus reference TRBV7-2 and TRBJ1-2, the full variable domain is GAGVSQSPSNKVTEKGKDVELRCDPISGHTALYWYRQSLGQGLEFLIYFQGNSAPDKSGLPSDRFSAERTGGSVSTLTIQRTQQEDSAVYLCASSLATYGYTFGSGTRLTVV.

The rearrangement uses TRBV27 and TRBJ2-7; unclear D gene. From germline, CDR1 is MNHEY and CDR2 SMNVEV (reference sequence). This CDR3 is 11 amino acids long. With 11 bases removed from V and 6 bases from J, the gap between germline ends came to 14 bases. The CDR3 coding sequence is TGTGCCCGCGAAGTAGGTCCCGAGCAGTACTTC. Translating gives CAREVGPEQYF.